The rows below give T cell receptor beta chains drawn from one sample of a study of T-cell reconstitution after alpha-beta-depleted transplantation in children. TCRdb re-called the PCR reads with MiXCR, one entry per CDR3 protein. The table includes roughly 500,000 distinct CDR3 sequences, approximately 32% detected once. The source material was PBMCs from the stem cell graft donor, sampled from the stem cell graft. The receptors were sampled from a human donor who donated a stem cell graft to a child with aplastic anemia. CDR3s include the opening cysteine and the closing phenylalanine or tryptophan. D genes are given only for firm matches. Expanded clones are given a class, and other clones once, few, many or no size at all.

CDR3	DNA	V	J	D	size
CASSPGQESDTQYF	TGTGCCAGCAGCCCGGGGCAGGAGTCGGATACGCAGTATTTT	TRBV5-5	TRBJ2-3	-	-
CASSSQTDMNTEAFF	TGCGCCAGCAGCTCGCAGACGGACATGAACACTGAAGCTTTCTTT	TRBV5-1	TRBJ1-1	-	few
CASSHSRAGFTEAFF	TGTGCCAGCAGCCACTCCCGTGCCGGTTTCACTGAAGCTTTCTTT	TRBV5-6	TRBJ1-1	-	-
CASSASGLQETQYF	TGTGCCAGCAGCGCTAGCGGGCTACAAGAGACCCAGTACTTC	TRBV7-2	TRBJ2-5	TRBD2	-
CASSAGTGMGTEAFF	TGTGCCAGCAGCGCCGGGACAGGGATGGGGACTGAAGCTTTCTTT	TRBV27	TRBJ1-1	TRBD1	-
CASSLEGRFNQPQHF	TGTGCCAGCAGTTTAGAGGGTCGCTTCAATCAGCCCCAGCATTTT	TRBV27	TRBJ1-5	-	few
CASSPTSGAFDEQYF	TGTGCCAGCAGTCCAACCAGCGGGGCGTTTGACGAGCAGTACTTC	TRBV28	TRBJ2-7	TRBD2	-
CATSDFHQNTGELFF	TGTGCCACCAGTGATTTCCATCAGAACACCGGGGAGCTGTTTTTT	TRBV24-1	TRBJ2-2	-	-
CASRPSGKGDTQYF	TGTGCCAGCAGGCCTAGCGGGAAGGGGGATACGCAGTATTTT	TRBV7-6	TRBJ2-3	TRBD2	few
CSASTSGSGHEQFF	TGCAGTGCTAGTACTAGCGGGTCGGGGCATGAGCAGTTCTTC	TRBV20-1	TRBJ2-1	TRBD2	few
CASSGLAGGNTQYF	TGTGCCAGCAGCGGACTAGCGGGAGGGAATACGCAGTATTTT	TRBV7-8	TRBJ2-3	TRBD2	-
CSARDPGGGETQYF	TGCAGTGCTAGAGACCCAGGGGGAGGAGAGACCCAGTACTTC	TRBV20-1	TRBJ2-5	-	-
CSAEGGSYNEQFF	TGCAGCGCTGAGGGGGGCTCCTACAATGAGCAGTTCTTC	TRBV29-1	TRBJ2-1	-	-
CASSILREIDDEQFF	TGTGCCAGTAGTATTTTGCGGGAGATTGATGATGAGCAGTTCTTC	TRBV19	TRBJ2-1	TRBD2	-
CASSVGGGYGYTF	TGTGCCAGCAGTGTAGGTGGGGGCTATGGCTACACCTTC	TRBV25-1	TRBJ1-2	-	-
CASSKDPHRNDTGELFF	TGTGCCAGCAGCAAAGACCCCCACAGGAACGACACCGGGGAGCTGTTTTTT	TRBV21-1	TRBJ2-2	-	-
CASRAGQQNTEAFF	TGTGCCAGCAGGGCCGGACAGCAAAACACTGAAGCTTTCTTT	TRBV12-3/TRBV12-4	TRBJ1-1	-	few
CASSFAGADTQYF	TGTGCCAGCAGCTTCGCGGGGGCAGATACGCAGTATTTT	TRBV7-2	TRBJ2-3	TRBD2	few
CSGTRGDTQYF	TGCAGCGGAACAAGGGGGGATACGCAGTATTTT	TRBV29-1	TRBJ2-3	-	-
CASSDSGTGELFF	TGTGCCAGCAGTGACTCGGGCACCGGGGAGCTGTTTTTT	TRBV6-4	TRBJ2-2	-	-
CASSPYLQSGANVLTF	TGTGCCAGCAGCCCTTACCTCCAATCTGGGGCCAACGTCCTGACTTTC	TRBV7-2	TRBJ2-6	-	-
CATRWNGQGFYEQYF	TGTGCCACCCGCTGGAACGGACAGGGATTCTACGAGCAGTACTTC	TRBV6-2/TRBV6-3	TRBJ2-7	TRBD1	-
CASSLWGSEPQHF	TGCGCCAGCAGCTTGTGGGGTTCGGAGCCCCAGCATTTT	TRBV5-1	TRBJ1-5	-	-
CASSQDVGGGGDEAFF	TGCGCCAGCAGCCAAGATGTGGGAGGGGGCGGGGATGAAGCTTTCTTT	TRBV4-3	TRBJ1-1	TRBD1	few
CASSLAAGTGLEKLFF	TGCGCCAGCAGCTTGGCAGCCGGGACAGGGTTAGAAAAACTGTTTTTT	TRBV5-1	TRBJ1-4	TRBD1	-
CASRRVASGNTIYF	TGTGCCAGCAGGCGGGTGGCCTCTGGAAACACCATATATTTT	TRBV12-3/TRBV12-4	TRBJ1-3	-	-
CSVRVSADTGELFF	TGCAGCGTTAGAGTTAGCGCGGACACCGGGGAGCTGTTTTTT	TRBV29-1	TRBJ2-2	-	-
CASSYRMGGNNYGYTF	TGTGCCAGCAGCTACCGGATGGGGGGAAATAACTATGGCTACACCTTC	TRBV11-3	TRBJ1-2	-	-
CASRGTVTYEQYF	TGTGCCAGCAGGGGGACAGTTACCTACGAGCAGTACTTC	TRBV2	TRBJ2-7	TRBD1	-
CASSTGSKAAGYTF	TGTGCCAGCTCAACCGGGTCGAAAGCCGCTGGCTACACCTTC	TRBV18	TRBJ1-2	-	-
CASSVGPKNTEAFF	TGTGCCAGCAGCGTAGGCCCGAAGAACACTGAAGCTTTCTTT	TRBV9	TRBJ1-1	-	-
CASSQASSYEQYF	TGTGCCAGCAGTCAGGCCAGCTCCTACGAGCAGTACTTC	TRBV6-5	TRBJ2-7	-	-
CATSRAGNTEAFF	TGTGCCACCAGCAGAGCCGGAAACACTGAAGCTTTCTTT	TRBV15	TRBJ1-1	-	-
CASSVDPSGYEQYF	TGTGCCAGCAGCGTAGATCCCAGCGGCTACGAGCAGTACTTC	TRBV9	TRBJ2-7	-	few
CSVREDNRGQPQHF	TGCAGCGTTCGGGAAGACAATCGGGGGCAGCCCCAGCATTTT	TRBV29-1	TRBJ1-5	-	-
CASINAGSAYEQYF	TGTGCCAGCATCAACGCAGGGAGCGCCTACGAGCAGTACTTC	TRBV28	TRBJ2-7	-	few
CASSDRTANEKLFF	TGTGCCAGCAGTGACAGGACAGCGAATGAAAAACTGTTTTTT	TRBV25-1	TRBJ1-4	-	-
CASSFGTGEYEQYF	TGTGCCAGCAGCTTTGGGACAGGGGAATACGAGCAGTACTTC	TRBV7-2	TRBJ2-7	TRBD1	-
CASSLGVETGVGYTF	TGTGCCAGCAGTTTAGGTGTGGAGACAGGGGTCGGCTACACCTTC	TRBV12-3/TRBV12-4	TRBJ1-2	TRBD1	-
CASSLDRGHEKLFF	TGTGCCAGCAGCTTGGACAGGGGGCATGAAAAACTGTTTTTT	TRBV7-2	TRBJ1-4	TRBD1	few
CAISESMAQGAGDNEQFF	TGTGCCATCAGTGAGTCGATGGCCCAGGGGGCAGGGGACAATGAGCAGTTCTTC	TRBV10-3	TRBJ2-1	TRBD1	-
CSARTRVGGELFF	TGCAGTGCTAGAACTAGGGTGGGCGGGGAGCTGTTTTTT	TRBV20-1	TRBJ2-2	-	-
CATSRGPPLSSNTEAFF	TGTGCCACCAGCAGAGGCCCTCCATTGTCGTCGAACACTGAAGCTTTCTTT	TRBV15	TRBJ1-1	-	-
CSASGRVNEQFF	TGCAGTGCTAGCGGGAGGGTAAATGAGCAGTTCTTC	TRBV20-1	TRBJ2-1	TRBD2	-
CSVTGSSGANVLTF	TGCAGCGTGACGGGGAGCTCTGGGGCCAACGTCCTGACTTTC	TRBV29-1	TRBJ2-6	-	few
CASSGGNQPQHF	TGTGCCAGCTCTGGTGGCAATCAGCCCCAGCATTTT	TRBV18	TRBJ1-5	-	few
CASNEGATYGYTF	TGTGCCAGTAACGAGGGGGCGACTTATGGCTACACCTTC	TRBV19	TRBJ1-2	TRBD1	-
CASSFQPPGSVGYTF	TGTGCCAGCAGTTTTCAACCCCCAGGGAGCGTCGGCTACACCTTC	TRBV12-3/TRBV12-4	TRBJ1-2	-	-
CAWTSGPGQPQHF	TGTGCCTGGACCTCCGGTCCTGGTCAGCCCCAGCATTTT	TRBV30	TRBJ1-5	-	-
CSVHFMNKQFF	TGCAGCGTCCACTTCATGAACAAACAGTTCTTC	TRBV29-1	TRBJ2-1	-	once
CASSLDPGSGETQYF	TGTGCCAGCAGTTTAGATCCGGGTAGTGGGGAGACCCAGTACTTC	TRBV12-3/TRBV12-4	TRBJ2-5	-	many
CSAREYSSVANNEQFF	TGCAGTGCTAGAGAATATTCGAGTGTCGCAAACAATGAGCAGTTCTTC	TRBV20-1	TRBJ2-1	-	-
CSASSVSREYNEQFF	TGCAGTGCTAGTTCGGTTTCCAGGGAATACAATGAGCAGTTCTTC	TRBV20-1	TRBJ2-1	-	few
CASRGQTYSNQPQHF	TGTGCCAGCCGCGGACAGACTTATAGCAATCAGCCCCAGCATTTT	TRBV12-3/TRBV12-4	TRBJ1-5	-	few
CSGAGTEAFF	TGCAGCGGGGCGGGCACTGAAGCTTTCTTT	TRBV29-1	TRBJ1-1	-	-
CASSFRGISSGNTIYF	TGTGCCAGCAGCTTCCGGGGGATCAGCTCTGGAAACACCATATATTTT	TRBV7-2	TRBJ1-3	-	-
CATSLTGPLYEQYF	TGTGCCACTAGTTTGACAGGTCCCCTCTACGAGCAGTACTTC	TRBV2	TRBJ2-7	-	-
CASSTSGPNEQFF	TGTGCCAGCAGTACTAGCGGGCCCAATGAGCAGTTCTTC	TRBV9	TRBJ2-1	TRBD2	-
CSARDEIVYTF	TGCAGTGCTAGAGATGAGATTGTCTACACCTTC	TRBV20-1	TRBJ1-2	-	-